These T cell receptor beta chains were read from a single sample in a study of T-cell memory formation after mild COVID-19. TCRdb re-analysed the 5' RACE reads in MiXCR, keeping a single row per CDR3 protein. The table includes over 12,000 distinct CDR3 sequences, about 20% detected once. The sequencing sample was made of PBMCs or a T cell subset sorted from them (not recorded which). All receptors come from an adult woman who had mild COVID-19 (a few samples of this study predate the infection). Cell type and time point are not known. Both conserved end residues are part of each CDR3. A D gene is named only where the DNA matches it firmly. Clone size is stated in some rows and not others, as once, few, many or a class when expanded.

j_gene: TRBJ2-1; d_gene: TRBD1; v_gene: TRBV12-3/TRBV12-4; abundance: medium-sized; CDR3nt: TGTGCCAGCAGTTCCACCGGGACAGGGGCAAAGAATGAGCAGTTCTTC; CDR3aa: CASSSTGTGAKNEQFF
j_gene: TRBJ1-2; d_gene: NA; v_gene: TRBV27; abundance: many; CDR3nt: TGTGCCAGCAGTTTTCGGGGACGGGGCTATGGCTACACCTTC; CDR3aa: CASSFRGRGYGYTF
j_gene: TRBJ2-7; d_gene: NA; v_gene: TRBV6-5; abundance: medium-sized; CDR3nt: TGTGCCAGCAGATCCGACAGGATGAGCTCCTACGAGCAGTACTTC; CDR3aa: CASRSDRMSSYEQYF
j_gene: TRBJ2-1; d_gene: TRBD1; v_gene: TRBV29-1; abundance: medium-sized; CDR3nt: TGCAGCGTTGAAGAGATGACAGGGCGCGTCAATGAGCAGTTCTTC; CDR3aa: CSVEEMTGRVNEQFF
j_gene: TRBJ2-3; d_gene: TRBD2; v_gene: TRBV5-6; abundance: many; CDR3nt: TGTGCCAGCAGCTCACGACTAGCGGGGAGCACAGATACGCAGTATTTT; CDR3aa: CASSSRLAGSTDTQYF
j_gene: TRBJ2-7; d_gene: TRBD1; v_gene: TRBV30; abundance: many; CDR3nt: TGTGCCTGGAGTATGGGACAGGGGTTAGACGAGCAGTACTTC; CDR3aa: CAWSMGQGLDEQYF
j_gene: TRBJ2-1; d_gene: TRBD2; v_gene: TRBV10-3; abundance: many; CDR3nt: TGTGCCATCAAGGCGGGGGGGCTGTCCGATGAGCAGTTCTTC; CDR3aa: CAIKAGGLSDEQFF
j_gene: TRBJ2-7; d_gene: TRBD1; v_gene: TRBV5-1; abundance: NA; CDR3nt: TGCGCCAGCAGCGACCGGGACAGGGGGCCTTACGAGCAGTACTTC; CDR3aa: CASSDRDRGPYEQYF
j_gene: TRBJ1-1; d_gene: NA; v_gene: TRBV27; abundance: many; CDR3nt: TGTGCCAGCAGTTTGGGTCCGCTCGCTGAAGCTTTCTTT; CDR3aa: CASSLGPLAEAFF
j_gene: TRBJ1-1; d_gene: TRBD1; v_gene: TRBV30; abundance: NA; CDR3nt: TGTGCCTGGAGTAGGACAGGCACTGAAGCTTTCTTT; CDR3aa: CAWSRTGTEAFF
j_gene: TRBJ2-3; d_gene: NA; v_gene: TRBV6-5; abundance: NA; CDR3nt: TGTGCCAGCAGTTGGCGGCCTAGCACAGATACGCAGTATTTT; CDR3aa: CASSWRPSTDTQYF
j_gene: TRBJ2-2; d_gene: TRBD1; v_gene: TRBV6-6; abundance: many; CDR3nt: TGTGCCACGGGACAGTTGAACACCGGGGAGCTGTTTTTT; CDR3aa: CATGQLNTGELFF
j_gene: TRBJ2-3; d_gene: TRBD1; v_gene: TRBV20-1; abundance: many; CDR3nt: TGCAGTGCTCCCGACAGGGGACTGGATACGCAGTATTTT; CDR3aa: CSAPDRGLDTQYF
j_gene: TRBJ2-1; d_gene: NA; v_gene: TRBV9; abundance: many; CDR3nt: TGTGCCAGCAGCGTAGGGGGGGAAGTAAGCAATGAGCAGTTCTTC; CDR3aa: CASSVGGEVSNEQFF
j_gene: TRBJ2-1; d_gene: TRBD2; v_gene: TRBV19; abundance: many; CDR3nt: TGTGCCAGTAGTATAGGGCCCCGACTAGCGGGGGATATATACAATGAGCAGTTCTTC; CDR3aa: CASSIGPRLAGDIYNEQFF
j_gene: TRBJ1-3; d_gene: TRBD1; v_gene: TRBV12-3/TRBV12-4; abundance: many; CDR3nt: TGTGCCAGCAGTTTTCCCACAGGGGGCACTGGAAACACCATATATTTT; CDR3aa: CASSFPTGGTGNTIYF
j_gene: TRBJ2-3; d_gene: TRBD1; v_gene: TRBV5-1; abundance: many; CDR3nt: TGCGCCAGCAGCTTGGTTTGGACAGGGTCCATAGATACGCAGTATTTT; CDR3aa: CASSLVWTGSIDTQYF
j_gene: TRBJ2-1; d_gene: NA; v_gene: TRBV4-1; abundance: many; CDR3nt: TGCGCCAGCAGCCAAGATCCCCCGGGAGCCGCCTACAATGAGCAGTTCTTC; CDR3aa: CASSQDPPGAAYNEQFF
j_gene: TRBJ2-1; d_gene: TRBD2; v_gene: TRBV7-8; abundance: many; CDR3nt: TGTGCCAGCAGCTCACTAGCGGCGGCCTACAATGAGCAGTTCTTC; CDR3aa: CASSSLAAAYNEQFF
j_gene: TRBJ2-2; d_gene: TRBD2; v_gene: TRBV9; abundance: many; CDR3nt: TGTGCCAGCAGCACCCCCGGGACTAGCGGGGGGGTTACCGGGGAGCTGTTTTTT; CDR3aa: CASSTPGTSGGVTGELFF
j_gene: TRBJ2-4; d_gene: TRBD1; v_gene: TRBV5-6; abundance: many; CDR3nt: TGTGCCAGCACCCCGGGGGGACAGGGTGGAAACATTCAGTACTTC; CDR3aa: CASTPGGQGGNIQYF
j_gene: TRBJ1-5; d_gene: NA; v_gene: TRBV28; abundance: many; CDR3nt: TGTGCCAGCAGTCCCTATCAGGGGAATCAGCCCCAGCATTTT; CDR3aa: CASSPYQGNQPQHF
j_gene: TRBJ2-7; d_gene: NA; v_gene: TRBV6-2/TRBV6-3; abundance: many; CDR3nt: TGTGCCAGCAGTTACTCGATTGCGGTTAGCTCCTACGAGCAGTACTTC; CDR3aa: CASSYSIAVSSYEQYF
j_gene: TRBJ1-4; d_gene: NA; v_gene: TRBV9; abundance: many; CDR3nt: TGTGCCAGCGGGACCTGGACTCATGCTAATGAAAAACTGTTTTTT; CDR3aa: CASGTWTHANEKLFF
j_gene: TRBJ2-1; d_gene: NA; v_gene: TRBV12-3/TRBV12-4; abundance: many; CDR3nt: TGTGCCAGCAGGTACAGGCACCTCTCCTACAATGAGCAGTTCTTC; CDR3aa: CASRYRHLSYNEQFF
j_gene: TRBJ1-3; d_gene: NA; v_gene: TRBV6-5; abundance: many; CDR3nt: TGTGCCAGCACCGACGGGACTGGAAACACCATATATTTT; CDR3aa: CASTDGTGNTIYF
j_gene: TRBJ1-2; d_gene: NA; v_gene: TRBV5-4; abundance: many; CDR3nt: TGTGCCAGCAGCACCCCAGGGGATGGCTACACCTTC; CDR3aa: CASSTPGDGYTF
j_gene: TRBJ2-1; d_gene: NA; v_gene: TRBV6-5; abundance: medium-sized; CDR3nt: TGTGCCAGCCGAGGAGCTAGCGCGGGTGAGCAGTTCTTC; CDR3aa: CASRGASAGEQFF
j_gene: TRBJ1-1; d_gene: NA; v_gene: TRBV2; abundance: many; CDR3nt: TGTGCCAGTATGTGGACTTCCTGGGCCACTGAAGCTTTCTTT; CDR3aa: CASMWTSWATEAFF
j_gene: TRBJ2-1; d_gene: NA; v_gene: TRBV9; abundance: many; CDR3nt: TGTGCCAGCAGCCTAGGGGGGGGGCTGACCTACAATGAGCAGTTCTTC; CDR3aa: CASSLGGGLTYNEQFF
j_gene: TRBJ2-5; d_gene: NA; v_gene: TRBV7-9; abundance: NA; CDR3nt: TGTGCCAGCAGCTTAGATGTTGGCATCCAAGAGACCCAGTACTTC; CDR3aa: CASSLDVGIQETQYF
j_gene: TRBJ2-5; d_gene: NA; v_gene: TRBV2; abundance: many; CDR3nt: TGTGCCAGCAGTACCACAGGGAACGACGAGACCCAGTACTTC; CDR3aa: CASSTTGNDETQYF
j_gene: TRBJ1-1; d_gene: NA; v_gene: TRBV5-8; abundance: many; CDR3nt: TGTGCCAGCAGCCTCCGTGGGGGGCCCACTGAAGCTTTCTTT; CDR3aa: CASSLRGGPTEAFF
j_gene: TRBJ2-1; d_gene: NA; v_gene: TRBV4-2; abundance: NA; CDR3nt: TGTGCCAGCAGCCAGGGGGAGCGTAGCTCCTACAATGAGCAGTTCTTC; CDR3aa: CASSQGERSSYNEQFF
j_gene: TRBJ1-1; d_gene: NA; v_gene: TRBV28; abundance: many; CDR3nt: TGTGCCAGCAGTTTCTCAGTATCCCCGGACAGGAACACTGAAGCTTTCTTT; CDR3aa: CASSFSVSPDRNTEAFF
j_gene: TRBJ2-1; d_gene: NA; v_gene: TRBV5-4; abundance: few; CDR3nt: TGTGCCAGCACCGGAGGCGGGATGTCCTACAATGAGCAGTTCTTC; CDR3aa: CASTGGGMSYNEQFF
j_gene: TRBJ2-1; d_gene: TRBD2; v_gene: TRBV27; abundance: many; CDR3nt: TGTGCCAGCAGTTTTCCGGGGGGGGTTGAGCAGTTCTTC; CDR3aa: CASSFPGGVEQFF
j_gene: TRBJ2-7; d_gene: NA; v_gene: TRBV19; abundance: many; CDR3nt: TGTGCCAGTGCAACCAGGGGCTCCTACGAGCAGTACTTC; CDR3aa: CASATRGSYEQYF
j_gene: TRBJ2-1; d_gene: TRBD2; v_gene: TRBV7-9; abundance: NA; CDR3nt: TGTGCCAGCAGCACCTTAGGGACTAGGGAGCAGTTCTTC; CDR3aa: CASSTLGTREQFF
j_gene: TRBJ1-1; d_gene: NA; v_gene: TRBV7-6; abundance: many; CDR3nt: TGTGCCAGCAGCTCCGGGGAGAACACTGAAGCTTTCTTT; CDR3aa: CASSSGENTEAFF
j_gene: TRBJ2-1; d_gene: TRBD2; v_gene: TRBV7-9; abundance: many; CDR3nt: TGTGCCAGCAGCGCATCCGGGACTAGCGGAAACAATGAGCAGTTCTTC; CDR3aa: CASSASGTSGNNEQFF
j_gene: TRBJ2-3; d_gene: NA; v_gene: TRBV12-3/TRBV12-4; abundance: many; CDR3nt: TGTGCCAGCAGTTTACCAGAAACAGATACGCAGTATTTT; CDR3aa: CASSLPETDTQYF
j_gene: TRBJ2-7; d_gene: NA; v_gene: TRBV7-8; abundance: many; CDR3nt: TGTGCCAGCAGCTTACCCAACTACGAGCAGTACTTC; CDR3aa: CASSLPNYEQYF